Listed below are T cell receptor beta chains from one sample, sequenced in a study of blood T cell repertoires in COVID-19. Assay: immunoSEQ multiplex PCR; the TCRdb copy retains only in-frame clones and omits some. The sample consists of approximately 92,000 clones, just under 85% of them appearing once. The sample consisted of peripheral blood. Receptor source: a man over 45 with acute or convalescent COVID-19. Each CDR3 is given with its conserved first and last residue. A D gene is named only where the DNA matches it firmly. Clone size is given for some rows only: seen once, a few or many times, or a class if the clone is expanded.

TRBJ2-1 TRBV6-2/TRBV6-3 NA 15 TRBD1 TGTGCCAGCAGCCCCTCGACAGGGTTATACAATGAGCAGTTCTTC CASSPSTGLYNEQFF
TRBJ1-5 TRBV19 NA 18 NA TGTGCCAGCGAAAAGGACGTCCGGGGTGAGGGGGTGAATCAGCCCCAGCATTTT CASEKDVRGEGVNQPQHF
TRBJ2-1 TRBV11-3 NA 13 TRBD2 TGTGCCAGCAGAGAAGGAGCGGGGGGTGAGCAGTTCTTC CASREGAGGEQFF
TRBJ2-7 TRBV18 NA 14 NA TGTGCCAGCTCAGAGCTCGTAAGTTCCTACGAGCAGTACTTC CASSELVSSYEQYF
TRBJ2-7 TRBV7-2 NA 14 TRBD1 TGTGCCAGCAGCTCGTGGACAGGACCTTACGAGCAGTACTTC CASSSWTGPYEQYF
TRBJ1-2 TRBV7-6 NA 15 TRBD1 TGTGCCAGCAGCTTAGGCCCGGGACAGGGCTATGGCTACACCTTC CASSLGPGQGYGYTF
TRBJ1-1 TRBV9 NA 13 NA TGTGCCAGCAGCATACGGGGGGGCACTGAAGCTTTCTTT CASSIRGGTEAFF
TRBJ1-5 TRBV5-5 NA 15 NA TGTGCCAGCAGCTTGGAGGCCGATCCCCCTCCGGGCCAGCATTTT CASSLEADPPPGQHF
TRBJ2-3 TRBV6-2/TRBV6-3 NA 15 NA TGTGCCAGCAGTTGGGACACTTCTAGCACAGATACGCAGTATTTT CASSWDTSSTDTQYF
TRBJ1-4 TRBV7-9 NA 17 TRBD1 TGTGCCAGCAGCCCACCGGGACAGGGGGCAACTAATGAAAAACTGTTTTTT CASSPPGQGATNEKLFF
TRBJ2-3 TRBV6-2/TRBV6-3 few 17 NA TGTGCCAGCAGTTACCCCCTTTGGTTAGCCGTCACAGATACGCAGTATTTT CASSYPLWLAVTDTQYF
TRBJ2-7 TRBV12-5 NA 13 NA TGTGCTAGTGGTCGGGGGACCCTCTACGAGCAGTACTTC CASGRGTLYEQYF
TRBJ2-5 TRBV5-4 NA 17 TRBD2 TGTGCCAGCAGCCGTGGACTAGCGGGAGCGTTCCAAGAGACCCAGTACTTC CASSRGLAGAFQETQYF
TRBJ2-1 TRBV12-5 NA 18 TRBD1 TGTGCTAGTGGTTTGGTACGGGCAGCCGGGACAGGGGGCATTGAGCAGTTCTTC CASGLVRAAGTGGIEQFF
TRBJ2-1 TRBV28 NA 14 TRBD2 TGTGCCAGCCAGCGGGATAGCGGGAACAATGAGCAGTTCTTC CASQRDSGNNEQFF
TRBJ2-1 TRBV6-6 NA 20 TRBD2 TGTGCCAGCAGCTCCACACTGGGGCTAGCGGGAGTCCACTACTACAATGAGCAGTTCTTC CASSSTLGLAGVHYYNEQFF
TRBJ1-6 TRBV30 NA 15 TRBD1 TGTGCCTGCCCCCCATCAGGGGGTGGTAATTCACCCCTCCACTTT CACPPSGGGNSPLHF
TRBJ1-2 TRBV28 NA 16 NA TGTGCCAGCAGTGATACAAGCGTAACAACTAACTATGGCTACACCTTC CASSDTSVTTNYGYTF
TRBJ1-1 TRBV6-5 NA 13 NA TGTGCCAGCAGCACCGATGGGAGCTCTGAAGCTTTCTTT CASSTDGSSEAFF
TRBJ2-6 TRBV7-3 NA 14 NA TGTGCCAGCAGCTCTATCTCTGGGGCCAACGTCCTGACTTTC CASSSISGANVLTF
TRBJ2-2 TRBV7-2 NA 14 TRBD2 TGTGCCAGCACCCGGGCTAGCGGGACCGGGGAGCTGTTTTTT CASTRASGTGELFF
TRBJ1-5 TRBV2 NA 17 NA TGTGCCAGCGGGGAAGACGGAGGGAAAGCCCCGAATCAGCCCCAGCATTTT CASGEDGGKAPNQPQHF
TRBJ2-7 TRBV5-4 NA 16 NA TGTGCCAGCAGCATTACCCCCGACTGGTCCTCCTACGAGCAGTACTTC CASSITPDWSSYEQYF
TRBJ1-6 TRBV6-5 NA 16 NA TGTGCCAGCAGTTGGGGGGATGTCATCGATAATTCACCCCTCCACTTT CASSWGDVIDNSPLHF
TRBJ1-1 TRBV12-3/TRBV12-4 NA 13 NA TGTGCCAGCAGTTCAGGGGAGGGCACTGAAGCTTTCTTT CASSSGEGTEAFF
TRBJ1-2 TRBV21-1 NA 14 NA TGTGCCAGCAGCGGCCGGGACAGGGAGGGTGGCTACACCTTC CASSGRDREGGYTF
TRBJ1-5 TRBV19 NA 15 TRBD1 TGTGCCAGTAGTATAAGGACAGGGGGCCGGCAGCCCCAGCATTTT CASSIRTGGRQPQHF
TRBJ2-5 TRBV2 NA 14 NA TGTGCCAGCAGTGACTCCGGGTCCCAAGAGACCCAGTACTTC CASSDSGSQETQYF